This TCR beta chain was profiled in a study of control samples from healthy donors and cancer patients. Libraries were prepared by immunoSEQ multiplex PCR; TCRdb keeps only in-frame clonotypes and omits some of them. The sample holds some 70,000 clones, 83% seen once. Trimming shortened V by 2 bases and J by 4 bases, and 18 bases separated the two germline ends. The CDR3 is made up of 15 amino acids. Per the germline V gene, CDR1 is GTSNPN and CDR2 is SVGIG (reference sequence). The source of this sequence is a man aged 55 to 70 in good health. The chain combines TRBV30 with TRBJ2-7, with D tentatively TRBD2 (6 bases). The material sequenced was blood. CDR3 nucleotide sequence: TGTGCCTGGAGTACCCGGGACTCGTTTACGTACGAGCAGTACTTC. Its translation is CAWSTRDSFTYEQYF.